This entry lists 21 T cell receptor beta chains sequenced from one sample in a study of blood T cell repertoires in COVID-19. Produced via immunoSEQ multiplex PCR; TCRdb's table is partial and in-frame only. This sample has 150,000 to 200,000 clones, with 87% found just once. Sequencing was performed on peripheral blood. The receptors derive from a man in his late teens or twenties with active or convalescent COVID-19.

The chain joins TRBV29-1 to TRBJ1-3; D is undetermined. Between the trimmed V and J ends, which lost 4 bases and 10 bases, there was a span of 5 bases. The CDR3 has 9 residues. The germline V gene has CDR1 SQVTM and CDR2 ANQGSEA. The CDR3 bases are TGCAGCGTTGGGGAGACCATATATTTT. Encoded protein: CSVGETIYF. Full variable domain (remainder filled in from reference TRBV29-1 and TRBJ1-3): SAVISQKPSRDICQRGTSLTIQCQVDSQVTMMFWYRQQPGQSLTLIATANQGSEATYESGFVIDKFPISRPNLTFSTLTVSNMSPEDSSIYLCSVGETIYFGEGSWLTVV.

The V call is TRBV18, the J call TRBJ1-5, with 9 bases lining up with TRBD1. Germline V gene data show CDR1 as KGHSH and CDR2 as LQKENI. V lost 6 bases to trimming and J lost 5 bases; unmatched junction nucleotides: 11. The length of the CDR3 is 16 residues. The CDR3 nucleotides read TGTGCCAGCTCGCCGGGCGCTGGGACAGGGTATCAGCCCCAGCATTTT. Protein: CASSPGAGTGYQPQHF. The complete variable domain, with remaining parts taken from reference TRBV18 and TRBJ1-5, reads NAGVMQNPRHLVRRRGQEARLRCSPMKGHSHVYWYRQLPEEGLKFMVYLQKENIIDESGMPKERFSAEFPKEGPSILRIQQVVRGDSAAYFCASSPGAGTGYQPQHFGDGTRLSIL.

The chain links TRBV7-9 to TRBJ2-7; D is unclear. V lost 4 bases and J lost 5, with 12 bases in between. The CDR3 runs 13 residues. CDR1 and CDR2 from the germline V gene are SEHNR and FQNEAQ (reference sequence). The CDR3 DNA follows: TGTGCCAGCAGCTCAACGAAGCTGAACGAGCAGTACTTC. This sequence encodes CASSSTKLNEQYF.

The V call is TRBV6-4, the J call TRBJ2-3, with 7 bases lining up with TRBD2. V trimming: 6 bases; J trimming: 11 bases; junction bases outside the gene matches: 11. Germline values: CDR1 MRHNA, CDR2 SNTAGT. The CDR3 contains 13 residues. The CDR3 bases are TGTGCCAGCAGCGTCGAGGCTGGGGGGGAGCAGTATTTT. This gives the protein CASSVEAGGEQYF.

The genes are TRBV6-5 and TRBJ1-4; D is perhaps TRBD1 (5 bases). The CDR3 extends over 14 amino acids. The ends were cut back, 10 bases at V and 2 bases at J, with 14 bases in the middle. Looked up from germline, CDR1 is MNHEY and CDR2 is SVGAGI. The CDR3 spells CATIDGHTNEKLFF. CDR3 DNA sequence: TGTGCCACCATCGACGGACACACTAATGAAAAACTGTTTTTT.

The V call is TRBV5-1, the J call TRBJ2-1, with TRBD1 matching 9 bases. The germline CDR1 and CDR2 sequences are SGHRS and YFSETQ. The CDR3 contains 14 residues. The trim removed 3 bases at V and 7 bases at J, leaving 5 bases unmatched. DNA for the CDR3: TGCGCCAGCAGCTGGGGACAGGGTCCGAATGAGCAGTTCTTC. It specifies CASSWGQGPNEQFF. The full variable domain, rest sourced from reference TRBV5-1 and TRBJ2-1, is KAGVTQTPRYLIKTRGQQVTLSCSPISGHRSVSWYQQTPGQGLQFLFEYFSETQRNKGNFPGRFSGRQFSNSRSEMNVSTLELGDSALYLCASSWGQGPNEQFFGPGTRLTVL.

The chain links TRBV12-5 to TRBJ2-7; the D is unclear. Germline CDR1 and CDR2: LGHNT and FRNRAP. V lost 2 bases and J lost 4, with 6 bases in between. This CDR3 has 12 residues. CDR3 coding DNA: TGTGCTAGTGGTTTGCCCACTTACGAGCAGTACTTC. It specifies CASGLPTYEQYF.

This clone appeared once. The chain joins TRBV3-1 (or the pseudogene TRBV3-2) to TRBJ2-1, with D possibly being TRBD2 (6 bases). The CDR3 covers 14 residues. Germline V gene sequence: CDR1 LGHDT, CDR2 YNNKEL (reference sequence). The V gene lost 6 bases and the J gene lost 3 bases, with 12 bases spanning the gap. The CDR3 DNA is TGTGCCAGCAGTTTTGGGGAGGTCTACAATGAGCAGTTCTTC. Residues: CASSFGEVYNEQFF.

This clone was detected only a few times. This same CDR3 is encoded by further DNA sequences in the sample. This chain uses TRBV7-9 with TRBJ1-2, with D maybe TRBD1 (5 bases). CDR1 SEHNR and CDR2 FQNEAQ come from the germline V gene (reference sequence). The CDR3 is made up of 12 amino acids. V lost 3 bases and J lost 3, with 5 bases in between. As DNA, the CDR3 is TGTGCCAGCAGCTTGACAGACTATGGCTACACCTTC. This encodes CASSLTDYGYTF.

The V call is TRBV29-1, the J call TRBJ2-7; D is perhaps TRBD2 (5 bases). V was trimmed by 5 bases and J by 0 bases, leaving 14 bases between them. Germline loops: CDR1 SQVTM, CDR2 ANQGSEA. The CDR3 has 14 residues. Written as DNA, the CDR3 is TGCAGCGTTCCGGGAACCAACCCCTCCTACGAGCAGTACTTC. Encoded protein: CSVPGTNPSYEQYF.

The chain has TRBV15 and TRBJ2-6, with D maybe TRBD2 (7 bases). CDR1 and CDR2 (germline): LNHNV, YYDKDF (reference sequence). The CDR3 runs to 20 residues. Trimming removed 1 base from V and 0 bases from J, with 19 bases in between. In DNA form, the CDR3 reads TGTGCCACCAGCAGAGGACCAACGGGGGGCGCTTCCTCTGGGGCCAACGTCCTGACTTTC. Its translation: CATSRGPTGGASSGANVLTF.

V and J are TRBV7-2 and TRBJ2-3, with D hard to call. CDR1 SGHTA and CDR2 FQGNSA come from the germline V gene. The CDR3 spans 15 residues. The ends were cut back, 1 base at V and 4 bases at J, with 12 bases in the middle. This CDR3 reads CASSLVAGPADTQYF. The CDR3 DNA is TGTGCCAGCAGCTTAGTGGCAGGTCCTGCAGATACGCAGTATTTT.

The chain recombines TRBV18 with TRBJ2-5; the D is unclear. The ends were cut back, 0 bases at V and 1 base at J, with 9 bases in the middle. The CDR3 is 15 residues long. CDR1 is KGHSH and CDR2 is LQKENI in the germline V gene. CDR3: CASSPPVEVQETQYF. CDR3 in DNA: TGTGCCAGCTCACCACCGGTCGAGGTCCAAGAGACCCAGTACTTC.

This clone has more than one count but fewer than ten. The J gene is TRBJ1-2, the V gene TRBV6-1; 7 nucleotides line up with TRBD1. With V trimmed by 2 bases and J by 2 bases, 11 bases remained unmatched. The CDR3 length is 17 residues. Germline assignment: CDR1 MNHNS and CDR2 SASEGT. As DNA, the CDR3 is TGTGCCAGCAGTGAAAGGGACAGCATCCCGACAAACTATGGCTACACCTTC. Translating gives CASSERDSIPTNYGYTF.

The chain recombines TRBV27 with TRBJ1-6; 9 bases match TRBD1. The ends lost 6 bases at V and 1 base at J; junction bases unmatched: 16. This CDR3 has 20 residues. Per the germline V gene, CDR1 is MNHEY and CDR2 is SMNVEV (reference sequence). CDR3: CASSVKTSRDRVSYNSPLHF. The CDR3 DNA reads as TGTGCCAGCAGCGTGAAAACGTCCCGGGACAGGGTTTCCTATAATTCACCCCTCCACTTT.

This chain's CDR3 is CASSPHSSEQFF. The CDR3 DNA reads TGTGCCAGCAGCCCCCATTCTAGTGAGCAGTTCTTC. The gene calls are TRBV3-1 (or the pseudogene TRBV3-2) and TRBJ2-1; D is undetermined. The CDR3 spans 12 residues. CDR1 and CDR2 (germline): LGHDT, YNNKEL (reference sequence). With 4 bases removed from V and 9 bases from J, the gap between germline ends came to 10 bases.

This chain joins TRBV2 and TRBJ2-3, with a tentative D call TRBD1 (6 bases). V lost 10 bases to trimming and J lost 3 bases, with 11 bases between them. This CDR3 is built from 12 residues. Looked up from germline, CDR1 is SNHLY and CDR2 is FYNNEI. CDR3 sequence: CATSRGTDTQYF. CDR3 in DNA: TGTGCCACTAGCAGGGGAACAGATACGCAGTATTTT.

V is TRBV6-4 and J is TRBJ2-1; the match to TRBD1 covers 12 bases. V trimming: 4 bases; J trimming: 5 bases; junction bases outside the gene matches: 3. CDR1 is MRHNA and CDR2 is SNTAGT in the germline V gene. The CDR3 runs to 15 residues. CDR3 bases: TGTGCCAGCAGTGTTGGGACAGGGGGCCACAATGAGCAGTTCTTC. This encodes CASSVGTGGHNEQFF.

The gene calls are TRBV10-3 and TRBJ1-5; D unclear. This CDR3 is 13 amino acids long. Trimming took off 4 bases at V and 6 bases at J, with 10 bases between the two ends. Germline CDR1 is ENHRY and CDR2 is SYGVKD. For the CDR3, the DNA is TGTGCCATCAGTGTATCCCTCAGTCAGCCCCAGCATTTT. It yields the protein CAISVSLSQPQHF.

This sequence joins TRBV3-1 (or the pseudogene TRBV3-2) and TRBJ2-7, with D perhaps TRBD2 (5 bases). V lost 6 bases and J lost 2, with 14 bases in between. The CDR3 length is 14 residues. Germline lookup yields CDR1 LGHDT and CDR2 YNNKEL (reference sequence). The CDR3 nucleotides are TGTGCCAGCAGTCACCCGGGAATCACCTACGAGCAGTACTTC. Protein: CASSHPGITYEQYF.

This clone was counted only a few times. V and J are TRBV6-5 and TRBJ1-4; unclear D gene. V gave up 7 bases and J gave up 8 bases, with 20 bases separating them. This CDR3 has 15 residues. CDR1 and CDR2 (germline): MNHEY, SVGAGI. CDR3 sequence: CASTAEAFRREKLFF. In nucleotides, the CDR3 is TGTGCCAGCACCGCCGAGGCCTTCAGACGGGAAAAACTGTTTTTT.